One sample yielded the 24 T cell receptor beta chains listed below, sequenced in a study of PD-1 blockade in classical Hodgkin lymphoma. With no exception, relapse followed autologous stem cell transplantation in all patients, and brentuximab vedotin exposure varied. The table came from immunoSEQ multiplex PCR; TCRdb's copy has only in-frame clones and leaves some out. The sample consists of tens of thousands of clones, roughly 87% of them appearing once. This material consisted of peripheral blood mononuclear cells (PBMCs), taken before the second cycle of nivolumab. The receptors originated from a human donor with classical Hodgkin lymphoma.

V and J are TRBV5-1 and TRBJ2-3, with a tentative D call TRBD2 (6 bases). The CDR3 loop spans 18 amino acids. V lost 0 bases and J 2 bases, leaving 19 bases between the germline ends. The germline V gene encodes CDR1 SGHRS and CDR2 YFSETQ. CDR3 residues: CASSLVNSGEGITDTQYF. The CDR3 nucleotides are TGCGCCAGCAGCTTGGTAAATTCGGGAGAGGGGATCACAGATACGCAGTATTTT.

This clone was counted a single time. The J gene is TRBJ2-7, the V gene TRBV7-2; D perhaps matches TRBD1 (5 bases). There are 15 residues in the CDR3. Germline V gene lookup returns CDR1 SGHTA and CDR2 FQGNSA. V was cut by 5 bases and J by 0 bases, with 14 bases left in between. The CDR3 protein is CASSLTGAFSYEQYF. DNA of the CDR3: TGTGCCAGCAGCCTCACAGGAGCCTTCTCCTACGAGCAGTACTTC.

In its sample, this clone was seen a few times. This CDR3 is CASSLERQGAGEAFF. CDR3 in DNA: TGCGCCAGCAGCTTGGAGAGACAGGGGGCCGGGGAAGCTTTCTTT. This rearrangement joins TRBV5-1 to TRBJ1-1; TRBD1 matches 10 bases. The CDR3 loop spans 15 amino acids. The V gene end was trimmed by 0 bases and the J gene end by 8 bases; junction bases not matched to a gene: 7. Germline V gives CDR1 SGHRS, CDR2 YFSETQ.

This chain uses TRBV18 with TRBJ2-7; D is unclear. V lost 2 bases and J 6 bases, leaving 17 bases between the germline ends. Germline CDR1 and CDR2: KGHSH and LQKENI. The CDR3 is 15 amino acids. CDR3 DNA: TGTGCCAGCTCACCATTGGGCAGCGAGTTGAGCGAGCAGTACTTC. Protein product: CASSPLGSELSEQYF.

CDR3 residues: CASTRKFREAKYTGELFF. Written as DNA, the CDR3 is TGTGCCAGCACCCGCAAATTCCGGGAGGCCAAGTACACCGGGGAGCTGTTTTTT. This sequence joins TRBV11-2 and TRBJ2-2, with 7 bases that match TRBD2. The J segment lost 3 bases and the V segment lost 7 bases, leaving 17 bases of the junction unmatched. The CDR3 has 18 amino acids. Looked up from germline, CDR1 is SGHAT and CDR2 is FQNNGV.

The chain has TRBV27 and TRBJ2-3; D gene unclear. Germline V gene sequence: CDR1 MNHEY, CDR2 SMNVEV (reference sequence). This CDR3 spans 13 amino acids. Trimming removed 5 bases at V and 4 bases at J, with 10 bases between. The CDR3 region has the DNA TGTGCCAGCAGTCATGGGTCGGCAGATACGCAGTATTTT. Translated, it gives CASSHGSADTQYF.

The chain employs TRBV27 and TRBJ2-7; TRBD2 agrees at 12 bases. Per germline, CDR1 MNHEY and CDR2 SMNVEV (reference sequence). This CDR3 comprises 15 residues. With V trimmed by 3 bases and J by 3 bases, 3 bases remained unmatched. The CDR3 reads CASSFSSGRDYEQYF. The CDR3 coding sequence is TGTGCCAGCAGTTTTTCTAGCGGGAGGGACTACGAGCAGTACTTC.

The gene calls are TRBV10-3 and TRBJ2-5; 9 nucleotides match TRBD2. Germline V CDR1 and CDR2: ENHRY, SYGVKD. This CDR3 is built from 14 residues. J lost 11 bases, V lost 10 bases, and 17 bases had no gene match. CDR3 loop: CATKHPAGGGEQYF. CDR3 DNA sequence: TGTGCCACCAAGCACCCGGCGGGAGGGGGAGAGCAGTACTTC.

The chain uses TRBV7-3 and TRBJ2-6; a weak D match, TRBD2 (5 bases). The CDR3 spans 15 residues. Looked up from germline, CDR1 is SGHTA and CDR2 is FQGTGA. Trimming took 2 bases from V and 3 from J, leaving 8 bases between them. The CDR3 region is CASSLGGGGANVLTF. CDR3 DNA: TGTGCCAGCAGCTTAGGAGGCGGTGGGGCCAACGTCCTGACTTTC.

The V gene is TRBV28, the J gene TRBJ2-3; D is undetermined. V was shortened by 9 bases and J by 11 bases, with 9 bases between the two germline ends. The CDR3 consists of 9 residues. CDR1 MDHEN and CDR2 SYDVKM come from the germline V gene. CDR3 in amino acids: CARTVGQYF. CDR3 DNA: TGTGCCAGAACGGTTGGGCAGTATTTT.

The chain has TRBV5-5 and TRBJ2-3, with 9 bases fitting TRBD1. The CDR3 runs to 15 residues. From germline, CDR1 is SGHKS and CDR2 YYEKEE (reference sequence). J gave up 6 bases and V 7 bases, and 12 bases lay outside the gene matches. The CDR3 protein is CASSHDRGGGDTQYF. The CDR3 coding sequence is TGTGCCAGCTCTCATGACAGGGGGGGCGGCGATACGCAGTATTTT. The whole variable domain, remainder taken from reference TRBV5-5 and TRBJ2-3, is DAGVTQSPTHLIKTRGQQVTLRCSPISGHKSVSWYQQVLGQGPQFIFQYYEKEERGRGNFPDRFSARQFPNYSSELNVNALLLGDSALYLCASSHDRGGGDTQYFGPGTRLTVL.

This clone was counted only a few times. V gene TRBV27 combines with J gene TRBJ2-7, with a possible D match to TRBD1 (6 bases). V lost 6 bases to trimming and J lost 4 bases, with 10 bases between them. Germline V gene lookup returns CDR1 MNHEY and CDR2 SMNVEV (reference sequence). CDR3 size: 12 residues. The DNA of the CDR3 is TGTGCCAGCAGCCCGACAGGTTACGAGCAGTACTTC. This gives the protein CASSPTGYEQYF.

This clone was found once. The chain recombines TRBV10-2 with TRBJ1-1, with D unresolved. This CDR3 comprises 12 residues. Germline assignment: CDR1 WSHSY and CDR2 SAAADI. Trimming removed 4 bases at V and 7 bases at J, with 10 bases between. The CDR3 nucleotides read TGCGCCAGCAGTGCATCAATCCGTGAAGCTTTCTTT. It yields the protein CASSASIREAFF.

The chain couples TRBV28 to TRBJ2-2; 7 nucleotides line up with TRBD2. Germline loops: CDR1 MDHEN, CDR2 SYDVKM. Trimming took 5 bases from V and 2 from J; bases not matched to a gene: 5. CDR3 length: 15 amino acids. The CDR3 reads CASSEASGNTGELFF. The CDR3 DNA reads TGTGCCAGCAGTGAGGCTAGCGGCAACACCGGGGAGCTGTTTTTT. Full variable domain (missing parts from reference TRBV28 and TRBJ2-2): DVKVTQSSRYLVKRTGEKVFLECVQDMDHENMFWYRQDPGLGLRLIYFSYDVKMKEKGDIPEGYSVSREKKERFSLILESASTNQTSMYLCASSEASGNTGELFFGEGSRLTVL.

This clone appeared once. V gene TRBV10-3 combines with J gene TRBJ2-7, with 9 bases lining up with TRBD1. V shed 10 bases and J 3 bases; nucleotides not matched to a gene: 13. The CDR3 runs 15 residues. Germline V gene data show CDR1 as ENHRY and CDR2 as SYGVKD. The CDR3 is CATEGQGPFDYEQYF. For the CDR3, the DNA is TGTGCCACGGAGGGACAGGGACCTTTTGACTACGAGCAGTACTTC.

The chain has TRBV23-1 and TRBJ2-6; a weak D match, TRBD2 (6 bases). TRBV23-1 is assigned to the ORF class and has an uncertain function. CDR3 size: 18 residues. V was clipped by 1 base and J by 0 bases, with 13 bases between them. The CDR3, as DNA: TGCGCCAGCAGTCAATTACTAGCTCCCGACTCTGGGGCCAACGTCCTGACTTTC. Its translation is CASSQLLAPDSGANVLTF.

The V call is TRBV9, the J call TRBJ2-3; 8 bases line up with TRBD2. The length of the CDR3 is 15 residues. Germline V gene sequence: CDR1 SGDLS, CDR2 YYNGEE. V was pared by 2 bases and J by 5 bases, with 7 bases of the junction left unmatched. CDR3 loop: CASSVLAGNRDTQYF. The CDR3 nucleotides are TGTGCCAGCAGCGTGTTAGCGGGAAATAGAGATACGCAGTATTTT.

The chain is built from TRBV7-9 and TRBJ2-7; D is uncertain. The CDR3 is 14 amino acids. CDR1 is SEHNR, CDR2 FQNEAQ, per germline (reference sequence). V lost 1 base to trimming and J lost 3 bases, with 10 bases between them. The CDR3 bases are TGTGCCAGCAGCTTAGTGGCAAATTTCTACGAGCAGTACTTC. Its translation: CASSLVANFYEQYF.

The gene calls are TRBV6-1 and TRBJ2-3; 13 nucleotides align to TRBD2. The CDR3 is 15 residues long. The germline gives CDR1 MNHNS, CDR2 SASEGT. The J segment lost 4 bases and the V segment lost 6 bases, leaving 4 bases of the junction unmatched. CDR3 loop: CASSRLAGGSDTQYF. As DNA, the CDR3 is TGTGCCAGCAGCAGACTAGCGGGAGGTTCAGATACGCAGTATTTT.

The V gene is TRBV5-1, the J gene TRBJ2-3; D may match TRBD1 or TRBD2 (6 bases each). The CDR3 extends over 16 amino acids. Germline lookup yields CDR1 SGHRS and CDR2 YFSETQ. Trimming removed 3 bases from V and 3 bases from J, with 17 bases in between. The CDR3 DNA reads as TGCGCCAGCAGCTGGTGGGGGGCTCGTGAGACAGATACGCAGTATTTT. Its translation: CASSWWGARETDTQYF. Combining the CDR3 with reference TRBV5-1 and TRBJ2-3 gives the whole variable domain KAGVTQTPRYLIKTRGQQVTLSCSPISGHRSVSWYQQTPGQGLQFLFEYFSETQRNKGNFPGRFSGRQFSNSRSEMNVSTLELGDSALYLCASSWWGARETDTQYFGPGTRLTVL.

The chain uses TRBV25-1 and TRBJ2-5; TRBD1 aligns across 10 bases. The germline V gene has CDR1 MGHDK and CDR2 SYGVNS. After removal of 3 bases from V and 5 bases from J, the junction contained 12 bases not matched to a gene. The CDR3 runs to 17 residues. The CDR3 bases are TGTGCCAGCAGTGATTGGACCAGGGACAGGGGCCGGGAGACCCAGTACTTC. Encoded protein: CASSDWTRDRGRETQYF.

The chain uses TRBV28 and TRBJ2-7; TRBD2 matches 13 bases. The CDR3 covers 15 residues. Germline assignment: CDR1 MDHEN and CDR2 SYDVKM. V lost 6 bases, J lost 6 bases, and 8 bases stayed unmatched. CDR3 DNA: TGTGCCAGCAGACCCACTAGCGGGGGGGCGGCCGAGCAGTACTTC. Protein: CASRPTSGGAAEQYF.

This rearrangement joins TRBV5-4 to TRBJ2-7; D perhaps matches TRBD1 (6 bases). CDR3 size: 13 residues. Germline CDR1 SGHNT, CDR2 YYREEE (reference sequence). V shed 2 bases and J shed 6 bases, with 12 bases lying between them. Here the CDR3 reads CASSLGGSSEQYF. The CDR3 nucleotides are TGTGCCAGCAGCTTAGGGGGATCCAGCGAGCAGTACTTC.

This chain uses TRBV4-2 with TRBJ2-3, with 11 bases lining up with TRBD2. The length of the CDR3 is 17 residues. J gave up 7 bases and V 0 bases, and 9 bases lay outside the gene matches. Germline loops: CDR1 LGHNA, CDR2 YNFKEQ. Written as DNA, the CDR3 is TGTGCCAGCAGCCAAGATTTAGCGGGGGGGGTTGGATATACGCAGTATTTT. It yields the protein CASSQDLAGGVGYTQYF.